This TCR beta chain was recovered during a study of cytomegalovirus exposure and HLA in healthy donors. Assay used: immunoSEQ multiplex PCR; TCRdb lists only in-frame clones, some missing. The table lists around 150,000 clones, 85% to 90% of them singletons, with 4% to 5% in the top ten. This CDR3 is 15 amino acids long. V lost 6 bases, J lost 6 bases, and 9 bases stayed unmatched. Germline assignment: CDR1 SNHLY and CDR2 FYNNEI. The chain employs TRBV2 and TRBJ2-1; 9 nucleotides agree with TRBD2. The receptor's source is a man between 18 and 35 years old in good health and CMV-seropositive. Material for sequencing was PBMCs. CDR3 amino acids: CASRYLAGVPNEQFF. DNA of the CDR3: TGTGCCAGCAGGTACTTAGCGGGAGTCCCCAATGAGCAGTTCTTC.